The TCR beta chain under discussion was sequenced for a study of T cells after yellow fever vaccination. General study results and limits: The study re-detected most primary-vaccination clones after the booster (roughly 96% CD4, around 90% CD8).

TCRdb ran MiXCR on the 5' RACE reads and lists one entry per CDR3 protein. The top ten clones hold about a sixth of a sample with hundreds of thousands of distinct CDR3 sequences, approximately 18% of them seen once. About this clonotype: Its specificity is unknown.

The germline CDR1 and CDR2 sequences are MNHNS and SASEGT. V lost 4 bases, J lost 2 bases, and 21 bases lay in between. This CDR3 comprises 18 residues. The TCR sequence derives from a man younger than 35 who received the YFV17D yellow fever vaccine. Here the sequenced sample was PBMCs, taken before the yellow fever booster vaccination. V usage is TRBV6-1 and J usage is TRBJ1-3; D possibly corresponds to TRBD1 (6 bases). CDR3 in amino acids: CASSVRGGPLRAGNTIYF. The CDR3, as DNA: TGTGCCAGCAGTGTCCGGGGGGGGCCTCTAAGAGCTGGAAACACCATATATTTT.